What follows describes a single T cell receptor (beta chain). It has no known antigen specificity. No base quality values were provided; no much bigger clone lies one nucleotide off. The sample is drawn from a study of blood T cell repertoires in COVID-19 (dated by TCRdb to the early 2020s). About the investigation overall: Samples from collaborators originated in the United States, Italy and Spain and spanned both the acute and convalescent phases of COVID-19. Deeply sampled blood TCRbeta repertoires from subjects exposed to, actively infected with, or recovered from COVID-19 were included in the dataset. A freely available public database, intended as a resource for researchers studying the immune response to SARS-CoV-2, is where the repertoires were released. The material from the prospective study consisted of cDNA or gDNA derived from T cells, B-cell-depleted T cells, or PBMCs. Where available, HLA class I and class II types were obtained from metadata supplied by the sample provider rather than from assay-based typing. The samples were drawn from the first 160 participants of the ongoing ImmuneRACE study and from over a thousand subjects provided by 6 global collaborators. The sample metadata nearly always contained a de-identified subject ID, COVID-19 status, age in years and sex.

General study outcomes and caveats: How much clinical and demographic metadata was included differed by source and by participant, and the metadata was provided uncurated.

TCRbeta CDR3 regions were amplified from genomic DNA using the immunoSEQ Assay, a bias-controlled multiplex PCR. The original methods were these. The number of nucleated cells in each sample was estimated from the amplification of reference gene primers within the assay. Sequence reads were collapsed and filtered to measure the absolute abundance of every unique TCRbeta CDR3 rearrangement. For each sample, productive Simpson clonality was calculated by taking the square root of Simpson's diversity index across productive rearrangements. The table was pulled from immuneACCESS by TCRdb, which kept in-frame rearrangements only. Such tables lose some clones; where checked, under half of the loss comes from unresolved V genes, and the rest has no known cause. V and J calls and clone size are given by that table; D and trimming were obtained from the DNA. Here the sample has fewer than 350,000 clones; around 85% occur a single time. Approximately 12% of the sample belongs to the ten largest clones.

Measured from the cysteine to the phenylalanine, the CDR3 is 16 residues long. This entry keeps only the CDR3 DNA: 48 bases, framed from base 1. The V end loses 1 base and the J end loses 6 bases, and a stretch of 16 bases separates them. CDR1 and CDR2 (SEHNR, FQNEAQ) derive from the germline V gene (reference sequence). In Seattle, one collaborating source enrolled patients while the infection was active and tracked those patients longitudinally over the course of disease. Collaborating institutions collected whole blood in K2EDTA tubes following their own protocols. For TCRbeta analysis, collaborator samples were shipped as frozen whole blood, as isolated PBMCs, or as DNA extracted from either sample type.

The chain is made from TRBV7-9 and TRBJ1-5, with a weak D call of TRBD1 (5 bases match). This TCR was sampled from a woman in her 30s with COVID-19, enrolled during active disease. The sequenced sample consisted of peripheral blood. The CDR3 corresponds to CASSLGSGAFSQPQHF. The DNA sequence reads TGTGCCAGCAGCTTAGGGAGCGGGGCCTTCAGTCAGCCCCAGCATTTT.